These 27 T cell receptor beta chains share one sample of origin, sequenced in a study of neurological immune-mediated disorders. TCRdb re-derived calls from the 5' RACE reads in MiXCR, one entry per CDR3 protein. The table records about 21,000 distinct CDR3 sequences, around 6% of them present only once. Specimen: CD8+ T cells from blood. These receptors were collected from a man younger than 30 in good health.

This clonotype came up a few times. The chain has TRBV10-1 and TRBJ1-6; 9 bases match TRBD1. In germline, CDR1 is WNHNN, CDR2 SYGVQD (reference sequence). This CDR3 has 15 residues. The ends lost 4 bases at V and 6 bases at J; junction bases unmatched: 4. The CDR3 loop reads CASSAGTGSNSPLHF. The CDR3 bases are TGCGCCAGCAGTGCCGGGACAGGGTCTAATTCACCCCTCCACTTT.

This clonotype was counted at least ten times. V and J are TRBV9 and TRBJ1-5; 7 positions agree with TRBD1. Germline V gene lookup returns CDR1 SGDLS and CDR2 YYNGEE. Trimming removed 4 bases from V and 4 bases from J; junction bases left unmatched: 5. This CDR3 contains 14 residues. CDR3 sequence: CASSQGGSNQPQHF. The CDR3 DNA follows: TGTGCCAGCAGCCAGGGGGGGTCGAATCAGCCCCAGCATTTT.

Many counts were recorded for this clonotype. The chain recombines TRBV5-1 with TRBJ2-1; 8 positions match TRBD1. CDR1 and CDR2 from the germline V gene are SGHRS and YFSETQ. The CDR3 totals 16 residues. Trimming removed 0 bases from V and 0 bases from J; junction bases left unmatched: 2. In DNA form, the CDR3 reads TGCGCCAGCAGCTTGGGGGACAGGAGCTCCTACAATGAGCAGTTCTTC. Translation gives CASSLGDRSSYNEQFF.

This clonotype was observed at least ten times. The rearrangement uses TRBV10-2 and TRBJ1-1; the D is unclear. The CDR3 length is 15 residues. Trimming took off 3 bases at V and 0 bases at J, with 11 bases between the two ends. Germline lookup yields CDR1 WSHSY and CDR2 SAAADI. The DNA of the CDR3 is TGCGCCAGCAGTGATGTGGCAGAGATGAACACTGAAGCTTTCTTT. It yields the protein CASSDVAEMNTEAFF.

This clonotype has ten or more counts. V usage is TRBV12-3 or TRBV12-4 and J usage is TRBJ1-6; 8 bases match TRBD1. The CDR3 totals 14 residues. V lost 6 bases, J lost 6 bases, and 4 bases stayed unmatched. The CDR3 region has the DNA TGTGCCAGCAGAGCCGACAGGGGTAATTCACCCCTCCACTTT. The encoded protein is CASRADRGNSPLHF.

This clonotype was seen repeatedly, ten times or more. This rearrangement joins TRBV27 to TRBJ2-3; D gene ambiguous. The germline CDR1 and CDR2 sequences are MNHEY and SMNVEV (reference sequence). The CDR3 runs to 13 residues. Trimming left V 3 bases short and J 0 bases short, with 4 bases between. The CDR3 spells CASSFSSTDTQYF. The CDR3 DNA reads TGTGCCAGCAGTTTCTCTAGCACAGATACGCAGTATTTT.

This clonotype was picked up many times. The chain recombines TRBV27 with TRBJ1-1; 7 bases are a match to TRBD1. Per germline, CDR1 MNHEY and CDR2 SMNVEV (reference sequence). V lost 5 bases to trimming and J lost 8 bases; unmatched junction nucleotides: 8. The CDR3 is 13 amino acids. The CDR3 loop is CASSVLQGQEAFF. In DNA form, the CDR3 reads TGTGCCAGCAGTGTACTACAGGGACAGGAAGCTTTCTTT.

V usage is TRBV9 and J usage is TRBJ2-2; D unclear. The length of the CDR3 is 15 residues. Trimming shortened V by 3 bases and J by 0 bases, and 9 bases separated the two germline ends. Looked up from germline, CDR1 is SGDLS and CDR2 is YYNGEE. CDR3 residues: CASSAPTTNTGELFF. In DNA, the CDR3 is TGTGCCAGCAGCGCACCGACAACGAACACCGGGGAGCTGTTTTTT.

This clonotype has ten or more counts. The rearrangement links TRBV6-5 to TRBJ2-1; D is undetermined. Between the trimmed V and J ends, which lost 0 bases and 6 bases, there was a span of 6 bases. The length of the CDR3 is 13 residues. Germline-derived CDR1 and CDR2 are MNHEY and SVGAGI. The CDR3 DNA reads TGTGCCAGCAGTTACTCGACGGCCAATGAGCAGTTCTTC. This gives the protein CASSYSTANEQFF.

There are many counts of this clonotype. This chain joins TRBV7-9 and TRBJ1-2; tentative D call: TRBD1 (5 bases). The CDR3 length is 16 residues. With 3 bases removed from V and 7 bases from J, the gap between germline ends came to 21 bases. Germline V gene lookup returns CDR1 SEHNR and CDR2 FQNEAQ (reference sequence). The CDR3 reads CASSFPMTAEERGYTF. DNA for the CDR3: TGTGCCAGCAGCTTTCCCATGACAGCGGAGGAGCGTGGCTACACCTTC.

This clonotype has ten or more counts. The chain is built from TRBV27 and TRBJ2-3; 12 nucleotides line up with TRBD2. CDR1 and CDR2 from the germline V gene are MNHEY and SMNVEV (reference sequence). The CDR3 sequence is 16 residues long. V was clipped by 2 bases and J by 6 bases; unmatched bases: 6. The CDR3 DNA reads as TGTGCCAGCAGTTTACTAGCGGGGGGGGACTTGGATACGCAGTATTTT. Protein: CASSLLAGGDLDTQYF.

This clonotype came up many times. The V gene is TRBV7-3, the J gene TRBJ2-1, with 9 bases identical to TRBD1. The length of the CDR3 is 16 residues. Germline V gives CDR1 SGHTA, CDR2 FQGTGA. Germline trimming cut 5 bases from V and 4 bases from J; bases unmatched to any gene: 9. The CDR3 protein is CASSPTGGLIYNEQFF. CDR3 coding DNA: TGTGCCAGCAGCCCCACAGGGGGCCTAATATACAATGAGCAGTTCTTC.

This clonotype has ten or more counts. V is TRBV6-2 or TRBV6-3 and J is TRBJ2-7; 8 positions match TRBD2. The CDR3 has 15 residues. V dropped 4 bases and J dropped 1; count of bases not matched to a gene: 6. Per the germline V gene, CDR1 is MNHEY and CDR2 is SVGEGT. The DNA of the CDR3 is TGTGCCAGCAGTTTTCAACTAGCGGCATCCTACGAGCAGTACTTC. Protein sequence: CASSFQLAASYEQYF.

In its sample, this clonotype was seen many times. V gene TRBV13 combines with J gene TRBJ2-7; D might be TRBD1 (6 bases). V lost 0 bases and J 0 bases, leaving 9 bases between the germline ends. Germline V gene data show CDR1 as PRHDT and CDR2 as FYEKMQ (reference sequence). This CDR3 is built from 15 residues. The CDR3 reads CASSLGQGTSYEQYF. Here the CDR3 DNA reads TGTGCCAGCAGCTTAGGGCAGGGGACCTCCTACGAGCAGTACTTC.

At least ten counts were recorded for this clonotype. V usage is TRBV7-9 and J usage is TRBJ2-3; D not resolved. The V gene's germline CDR1 is SEHNR and CDR2 FQNEAQ (reference sequence). This CDR3 region has 17 residues. V lost 4 bases, J lost 0 bases, and 17 bases lay in between. CDR3 in DNA: TGTGCCAGCAGCTCCCCTCTTGTGACAACTAGCACAGATACGCAGTATTTT. Translation gives CASSSPLVTTSTDTQYF.

Ten or more counts support this clonotype. The chain joins TRBV5-1 to TRBJ1-1, with D perhaps TRBD1 (5 bases). CDR3 length: 15 amino acids. Per the germline V gene, CDR1 is SGHRS and CDR2 is YFSETQ. The ends were cut back, 0 bases at V and 0 bases at J, with 9 bases in the middle. CDR3: CASSLEQGMNTEAFF. The CDR3 DNA is TGCGCCAGCAGCTTGGAGCAGGGAATGAACACTGAAGCTTTCTTT.

Ten or more counts support this clonotype. The chain links TRBV7-8 to TRBJ2-7; D remains unclear. In germline, CDR1 is SGHVS, CDR2 FQNEAQ. The CDR3 contains 13 residues. Between the trimmed V and J ends, which lost 1 base and 3 bases, there was a span of 7 bases. The CDR3 DNA reads as TGTGCCAGCAGCTTAGGTCCTCTCTACGAGCAGTACTTC. Its translation: CASSLGPLYEQYF.

In its sample, this clonotype was seen many times. The V gene is TRBV7-2, the J gene TRBJ1-1; D not resolved. V dropped 6 bases and J dropped 3 bases, with 8 bases sitting between them. Germline CDR1 SGHTA, CDR2 FQGNSA. The length of the CDR3 is 12 residues. The CDR3 nucleotides are TGTGCCAGCAGTTTTGGGGACACTGAAGCTTTCTTT. Translating gives CASSFGDTEAFF.

The sample holds many counts of this clonotype. The genes are TRBV6-2 or TRBV6-3 and TRBJ2-3; 8 nucleotides line up with TRBD2. Trimming cost V 3 bases and J 3 bases; bases outside gene matches: 2. Germline V CDR1 and CDR2: MNHEY, SVGEGT. This CDR3 is built from 14 residues. The CDR3 DNA reads as TGTGCCAGCAGTTATAGCGGGGTAACAGATACGCAGTATTTT. This sequence encodes CASSYSGVTDTQYF.

In this sample, this clonotype turned up many times. The chain employs TRBV27 and TRBJ2-1; 7 bases fit TRBD2. Germline trimming cut 3 bases from V and 3 bases from J; bases unmatched to any gene: 5. The CDR3 extends over 15 amino acids. Germline loops: CDR1 MNHEY, CDR2 SMNVEV (reference sequence). The DNA for the CDR3 is TGTGCCAGCAGTTTTGCGGGGGTTAACTACAATGAGCAGTTCTTC. Protein product: CASSFAGVNYNEQFF.

This clonotype was detected many times. This chain joins TRBV12-3 or TRBV12-4 and TRBJ2-5, with D possibly called TRBD1 or TRBD2 (5 bases each). The CDR3 is 14 amino acids. Trimming pared 6 bases from V and 1 base from J, leaving 12 bases between. CDR3 protein: CASSPGLLQETQYF. The DNA of the CDR3 is TGTGCCAGCAGCCCGGGGCTGCTCCAAGAGACCCAGTACTTC.

This clonotype has a handful of counts. V gene TRBV20-1 combines with J gene TRBJ1-2, with D perhaps matching TRBD1 (6 bases). The CDR3 consists of 15 residues. Trimming left V 6 bases short and J 2 bases short, with 19 bases between. From germline, CDR1 is DFQATT and CDR2 SNEGSKA (reference sequence). The CDR3 DNA sequence: TGCAGTGCGGTGAAGACAGGAGACCTCAACTATGGCTACACCTTC. Translated: CSAVKTGDLNYGYTF.

In its sample, this clonotype was seen many times. The chain uses TRBV20-1 and TRBJ1-1, with a weak D call TRBD1 (5 bases). This CDR3 comprises 13 residues. The V gene lost 2 bases and the J gene lost 3 bases, with 10 bases spanning the gap. CDR1 is DFQATT, CDR2 SNEGSKA, per germline (reference sequence). The CDR3 DNA sequence: TGCAGTGCTAGACCTAAAGGGGACACTGAAGCTTTCTTT. Its protein is CSARPKGDTEAFF.

The sample holds many counts of this clonotype. The chain recombines TRBV6-6 with TRBJ1-5; no firm D call. Germline values: CDR1 MNHNY, CDR2 SVGAGI (reference sequence). V lost 5 bases and J 2 bases, leaving 13 bases between the germline ends. The CDR3 covers 15 residues. CDR3 in amino acids: CASSGGSAGNQPQHF. Written as DNA, the CDR3 is TGTGCCAGCAGTGGAGGGAGTGCGGGCAATCAGCCCCAGCATTTT.

This clonotype was found many times. The chain joins TRBV7-3 to TRBJ1-2; D remains unclear. Germline lookup yields CDR1 SGHTA and CDR2 FQGTGA. CDR3 length: 19 amino acids. Trimming cost V 1 base and J 3 bases, with 24 bases left between them. The CDR3 nucleotides read TGTGCCAGCAGCTTAATATTGGGATGCCGGTTCCCCCGCTACTATGGCTACACCTTC. Encoded protein: CASSLILGCRFPRYYGYTF.

This clonotype was recorded many times. The chain carries TRBV5-1 and TRBJ2-5, with TRBD1 as a possible D gene (5 bases). This CDR3 region has 17 residues. CDR1 is SGHRS, CDR2 YFSETQ, per germline. Trimming removed 0 bases from V and 1 base from J, with 16 bases in between. CDR3 DNA: TGCGCCAGCAGCTTGGGCGGCTCAGGGAATCCCCAAGAGACCCAGTACTTC. Protein: CASSLGGSGNPQETQYF.

This clonotype was observed many times. The rearrangement links TRBV7-3 to TRBJ2-3; 9 bases match TRBD1. The length of the CDR3 is 15 residues. Trimming cost V 2 bases and J 6 bases; bases outside gene matches: 6. Per the germline V gene, CDR1 is SGHTA and CDR2 is FQGTGA. The CDR3 DNA reads as TGTGCCAGCAGCTTAGGGACAGGGAGTTTTGATACGCAGTATTTT. Translation: CASSLGTGSFDTQYF.